These 22 T cell receptor beta chains came from one sample sequenced in a study of blood T cell repertoires in COVID-19. Sequenced by immunoSEQ multiplex PCR; TCRdb stores in-frame clones only, minus some. The sample yields a few hundred thousand clones, roughly 89% seen once. The sample consisted of peripheral blood. All receptors derive from a woman aged 25 to 39 with COVID-19, enrolled during active disease.

This sequence joins TRBV7-2 and TRBJ1-4; TRBD1 is a possible D gene (5 bases). This CDR3 spans 14 amino acids. V was pared by 1 base and J by 7 bases, with 10 bases between. CDR1 SGHTA and CDR2 FQGNSA come from the germline V gene. The CDR3 is CASSLVGGREKLFF. CDR3 sequence (DNA): TGTGCCAGCAGCTTAGTGGGGGGTCGTGAAAAACTGTTTTTT.

The chain combines TRBV5-1 with TRBJ1-1; a possible D gene is TRBD1 (6 bases). This CDR3 comprises 14 residues. Trimming took off 0 bases at V and 5 bases at J, with 11 bases between the two ends. Germline V CDR1 and CDR2: SGHRS, YFSETQ. CDR3 in amino acids: CASSLAGQLTEAFF. CDR3 nucleotide sequence: TGCGCCAGCAGCTTGGCGGGACAACTAACTGAAGCTTTCTTT.

The V and J genes are TRBV2 and TRBJ2-5; a possible D gene is TRBD1 (6 bases). From germline, CDR1 is SNHLY and CDR2 FYNNEI. This CDR3 region has 14 residues. Between the trimmed V and J ends, which lost 5 bases and 1 base, there was a span of 11 bases. The CDR3 loop is CASSQTGFQETQYF. CDR3 bases: TGTGCCAGCAGTCAAACAGGGTTCCAAGAGACCCAGTACTTC.

The chain is built from TRBV5-5 and TRBJ1-1; D might be TRBD1 (5 bases). Germline CDR1 is SGHKS and CDR2 is YYEKEE (reference sequence). This CDR3 has 19 amino acids. Trimming cost V 3 bases and J 1 base, with 25 bases left between them. The CDR3 sequence: CASSSLLVGGGDQNTEAFF. The CDR3 DNA sequence: TGTGCCAGCAGCTCCCTACTAGTTGGGGGAGGGGACCAGAACACTGAAGCTTTCTTT. The full variable domain, its missing parts supplied by reference TRBV5-5 and TRBJ1-1, is DAGVTQSPTHLIKTRGQQVTLRCSPISGHKSVSWYQQVLGQGPQFIFQYYEKEERGRGNFPDRFSARQFPNYSSELNVNALLLGDSALYLCASSSLLVGGGDQNTEAFFGQGTRLTVV.

The V gene is TRBV6-6, the J gene TRBJ1-2; the match to TRBD1 covers 11 bases. Per germline, CDR1 MNHNY and CDR2 SVGAGI (reference sequence). This CDR3 is built from 15 residues. J was trimmed by 4 bases and V by 0 bases; bases with no gene match: 1. This chain's CDR3 is CASSYSGTGGYGYTF. Written as DNA, the CDR3 is TGTGCCAGCAGTTACTCCGGGACAGGGGGCTATGGCTACACCTTC.

This rearrangement joins TRBV2 to TRBJ1-6; tentative D call: TRBD1 (6 bases). CDR3 length equals 14 residues. V shed 7 bases and J shed 8 bases, with 15 bases lying between them. Germline V gene lookup returns CDR1 SNHLY and CDR2 FYNNEI. The CDR3 protein is CASIRTGPYSPLHF. CDR3 coding DNA: TGTGCCAGCATAAGAACAGGGCCGTATTCACCCCTCCACTTT.

This sequence joins TRBV30 and TRBJ1-2, with D perhaps TRBD1 (6 bases). From germline, CDR1 is GTSNPN and CDR2 SVGIG (reference sequence). Between the trimmed V and J ends, which lost 3 bases and 3 bases, there was a span of 17 bases. This CDR3 is built from 15 residues. The CDR3 spells CAWSPFTGFYYGYTF. The CDR3 DNA reads TGTGCCTGGAGCCCGTTTACAGGGTTCTACTATGGCTACACCTTC.

This chain links TRBV4-2 with TRBJ1-5; 7 nucleotides agree with TRBD1. The J segment lost 3 bases and the V segment lost 0 bases, leaving 5 bases of the junction unmatched. The CDR3 extends over 16 amino acids. CDR1 LGHNA and CDR2 YNFKEQ come from the germline V gene. The CDR3 spells CASSQEAGGINQPQHF. The DNA of the CDR3 is TGTGCCAGCAGCCAAGAGGCAGGGGGGATCAATCAGCCCCAGCATTTT.

The chain combines TRBV5-1 with TRBJ1-2; 9 nucleotides match TRBD1. V was pared by 5 bases and J by 7 bases, with 9 bases of the junction left unmatched. The CDR3 length is 14 residues. The germline V gene has CDR1 SGHRS and CDR2 YFSETQ. DNA for the CDR3: TGCGCCAGCAGACCCTCGGGACAGGGTTTTGGCTACACCTTC. This sequence encodes CASRPSGQGFGYTF.

The chain carries TRBV7-3 and TRBJ2-2; no definite D call. Between the trimmed V and J ends, which lost 2 bases and 7 bases, there was a span of 20 bases. The germline V gene has CDR1 SGHTA and CDR2 FQGTGA. There are 17 residues in the CDR3. The CDR3 loop is CASSLDVSRFSGGELFF. CDR3 DNA: TGTGCCAGCAGCTTAGATGTGAGCCGTTTTAGTGGCGGGGAGCTGTTTTTT.

In this sample, this clone turned up once. The CDR3 sequence: CASSAHRDGYTF. The CDR3 DNA sequence: TGTGCCAGCAGTGCCCACAGAGATGGCTACACCTTC. J is TRBJ1-2 and V is TRBV6-6; D unresolved. In germline, CDR1 is MNHNY, CDR2 SVGAGI (reference sequence). The CDR3 has 12 amino acids. The V end was cut by 5 bases, the J end by 6 bases, with 10 bases between.

V usage is TRBV18 and J usage is TRBJ1-1, with D possibly being TRBD1 (6 bases). In germline, CDR1 is KGHSH, CDR2 LQKENI. The CDR3 has 17 amino acids. V lost 1 base, J lost 5 bases, and 20 bases lay in between. This chain's CDR3 is CASSPLLTSGGNTEAFF. In nucleotides, the CDR3 is TGTGCCAGCTCACCACTATTAACCTCGGGGGGCAATACTGAAGCTTTCTTT. Together with reference TRBV18 and TRBJ1-1, the CDR3 gives the full variable domain: NAGVMQNPRHLVRRRGQEARLRCSPMKGHSHVYWYRQLPEEGLKFMVYLQKENIIDESGMPKERFSAEFPKEGPSILRIQQVVRGDSAAYFCASSPLLTSGGNTEAFFGQGTRLTVV.

V and J are TRBV6-6 and TRBJ1-4; 7 bases align to TRBD1. The CDR3 totals 12 residues. The V segment lost 6 bases and the J segment 8 bases; nucleotides outside the gene matches: 3. Germline CDR1 and CDR2: MNHNY and SVGAGI (reference sequence). CDR3 nucleotides: TGTGCCAGCAGAATGGACAGGGAAAAACTGTTTTTT. The encoded protein is CASRMDREKLFF.

This clone was observed a single time. DNA of the CDR3: TGTGCCAGCAGCTTAGTTAGCGGGGGGGCCCAGTACTTC. Protein sequence: CASSLVSGGAQYF. The chain joins TRBV7-9 to TRBJ2-5; TRBD2 matches 11 bases. Germline CDR1 SEHNR, CDR2 FQNEAQ (reference sequence). Germline trimming cut 1 base from V and 9 bases from J; bases unmatched to any gene: 1. The CDR3 is 13 residues long.

The chain joins TRBV7-9 to TRBJ1-4; D gene uncertain. Trimming took off 5 bases at V and 7 bases at J, with 5 bases between the two ends. CDR1 and CDR2 from the germline V gene are SEHNR and FQNEAQ (reference sequence). The CDR3 is 11 amino acids. The DNA of the CDR3 is TGTGCCAGCAGCAGTAGTGAAAAACTGTTTTTT. It translates to CASSSSEKLFF.

The chain joins TRBV6-5 to TRBJ1-1; no clear D. The CDR3 loop spans 13 amino acids. CDR1 is MNHEY, CDR2 SVGAGI, per germline. V lost 7 bases and J 1 base, leaving 10 bases between the germline ends. The CDR3: CASTLRGNTEAFF. DNA for the CDR3: TGTGCCAGCACCCTAAGAGGGAACACTGAAGCTTTCTTT.

This chain joins TRBV14 and TRBJ1-1; no firm D call. Looked up from germline, CDR1 is SGHDN and CDR2 is FVKESK. V was shortened by 4 bases and J by 0 bases, with 6 bases between the two germline ends. The CDR3 consists of 13 residues. The DNA for the CDR3 is TGTGCCAGCAGCCTTTCAATGAACACTGAAGCTTTCTTT. It translates to CASSLSMNTEAFF. The entire variable domain, with the rest obtained from reference TRBV14 and TRBJ1-1, is as follows: EAGVTQFPSHSVIEKGQTVTLRCDPISGHDNLYWYRRVMGKEIKFLLHFVKESKQDESGMPNNRFLAERTGGTYSTLKVQPAELEDSGVYFCASSLSMNTEAFFGQGTRLTVV.

This chain joins TRBV19 and TRBJ1-1; tentative D call: TRBD1 (5 bases). CDR1 LNHDA and CDR2 SQIVND come from the germline V gene (reference sequence). This CDR3 comprises 13 residues. Trimming removed 7 bases from V and 5 bases from J, with 14 bases in between. DNA of the CDR3: TGTGCCAGTATTCTACCCGGGGGGACTGAAGCTTTCTTT. Residues: CASILPGGTEAFF.

The CDR3 here is CASSKTGQGDTIYF. The DNA of the CDR3 is TGTGCCAGCTCGAAAACGGGACAGGGAGACACCATATATTTT. This sequence joins TRBV18 and TRBJ1-3; 9 bases line up with TRBD1. The length of the CDR3 is 14 residues. The ends lost 6 bases at V and 8 bases at J; junction bases unmatched: 8. CDR1 and CDR2 (germline): KGHSH, LQKENI.

This rearrangement joins TRBV7-8 to TRBJ1-2; D uncertain. V was trimmed by 1 base and J by 0 bases, leaving 6 bases between them. Germline values: CDR1 SGHVS, CDR2 FQNEAQ. The CDR3 totals 14 residues. The CDR3 sequence is CASSLGGANYGYTF. The CDR3 DNA sequence: TGTGCCAGCAGCTTAGGCGGGGCTAACTATGGCTACACCTTC.

The chain employs TRBV2 and TRBJ1-1, with a tentative D call TRBD1 (5 bases). The V gene's germline CDR1 is SNHLY and CDR2 FYNNEI. The CDR3 loop spans 14 amino acids. Trimming took 7 bases from V and 1 from J, leaving 13 bases between them. CDR3 nucleotide sequence: TGTGCCAGCACCCCCGAGACAGCGAACACTGAAGCTTTCTTT. Translation: CASTPETANTEAFF. The variable domain in full, with the rest retrieved from reference TRBV2 and TRBJ1-1, is EPEVTQTPSHQVTQMGQEVILRCVPISNHLYFYWYRQILGQKVEFLVSFYNNEISEKSEIFDDQFSVERPDGSNFTLKIRSTKLEDSAMYFCASTPETANTEAFFGQGTRLTVV.

This clone was seen a few times. The chain recombines TRBV29-1 with TRBJ1-1, with 9 bases lining up with TRBD1. CDR3 length: 15 residues. The germline CDR1 and CDR2 sequences are SQVTM and ANQGSEA. V dropped 5 bases and J dropped 0; count of bases not matched to a gene: 7. CDR3 loop: CSVRGQGTLNTEAFF. CDR3 bases: TGCAGCGTTCGCGGACAGGGGACATTGAACACTGAAGCTTTCTTT.